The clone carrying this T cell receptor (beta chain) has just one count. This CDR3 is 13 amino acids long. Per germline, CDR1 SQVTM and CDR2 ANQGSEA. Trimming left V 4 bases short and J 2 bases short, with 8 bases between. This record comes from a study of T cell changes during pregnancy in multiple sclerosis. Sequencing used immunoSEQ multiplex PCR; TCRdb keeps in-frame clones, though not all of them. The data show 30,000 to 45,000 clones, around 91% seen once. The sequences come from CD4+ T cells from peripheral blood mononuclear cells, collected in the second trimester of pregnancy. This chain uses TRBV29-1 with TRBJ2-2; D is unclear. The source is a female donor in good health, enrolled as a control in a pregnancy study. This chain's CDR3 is CSVGVYNTGELFF. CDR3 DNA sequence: TGCAGCGTTGGTGTTTATAACACCGGGGAGCTGTTTTTT.